This TCR beta chain was sequenced during a study of blood T cell repertoires in COVID-19. Study background: Sources were T cells, B-cell-depleted T cells, or PBMCs; the material itself was cDNA or gDNA.

As originally analysed: The assay estimated nucleated cells by amplifying reference gene primers. Clones were read by immunoSEQ multiplex PCR, and TCRdb kept only the in-frame ones, dropping some. V and J calls plus clone size are reproduced from that table; the DNA served to infer D and trimming. Seen here are under 55,000 clones, around 85% observed once, and the top ten hold about a third. Germline V gene sequence: CDR1 ENHRY, CDR2 SYGVKD. The trim removed 10 bases at V and 6 bases at J, leaving 8 bases unmatched. The CDR3 loop spans 13 amino acids. The sequence was obtained from a woman older than 75 with acute or convalescent COVID-19. The rearrangement joins TRBV10-3 to TRBJ1-2, with TRBD1 identical over 10 bases. The material sequenced was peripheral blood. In DNA form, the CDR3 reads TGTGCCACTAGCCCGGGACAGGGGAATGGCTACACCTTC. It is translated as CATSPGQGNGYTF.